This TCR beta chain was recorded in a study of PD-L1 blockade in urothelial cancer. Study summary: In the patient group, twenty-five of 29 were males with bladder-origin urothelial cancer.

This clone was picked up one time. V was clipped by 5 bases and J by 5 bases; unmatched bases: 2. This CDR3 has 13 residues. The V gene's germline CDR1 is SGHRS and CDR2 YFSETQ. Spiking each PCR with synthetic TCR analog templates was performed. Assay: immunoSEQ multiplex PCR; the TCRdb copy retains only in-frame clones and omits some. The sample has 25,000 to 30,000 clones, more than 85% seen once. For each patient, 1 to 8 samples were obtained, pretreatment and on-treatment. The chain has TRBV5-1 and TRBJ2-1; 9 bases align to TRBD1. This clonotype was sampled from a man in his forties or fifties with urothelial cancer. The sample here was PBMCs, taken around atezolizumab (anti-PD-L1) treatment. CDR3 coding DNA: TGCGCCAGCAGGGGGACAGGGAACAATGAGCAGTTCTTC. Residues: CASRGTGNNEQFF.